This TCR beta chain emerged from a study of regulatory T cells in long-lasting Graves disease. Across the whole study: Over 5 years on antithyroid drugs plus positive TSH receptor antibodies marked Graves' disease as persistent.

Regarding the study as a whole: TRBV28, TRBJ1-2 and TRBJ2-5 emerged as the favored segments in persistent disease. Among the persistent patients, 2,741 public clonotypes were shared, more than the roughly 990 shared among new patients.

As for this clonotype: Its matching antigen is unknown. A much larger clone differs from this one at a single base, so this may be a read error.

With iRepertoire HTBI primers and Arm-PCR of CDR3 regions, TCR beta libraries were built. Per the study methods: The samples yielded 50 to 80 TRBV and 13 to 15 TRBJ segments. TCRdb re-called the multiplex PCR reads with MiXCR, one entry per CDR3 protein. None of the V and J calls come from the authors' own analysis; TCRdb made them. The sample consists of about 470,000 distinct CDR3 sequences, around 21% of them appearing once. The time point: persistent/refractory GD, antithyroid drugs over 5 years with positive TRAb. With RNA extracted from PBMCs as input, the TCR library was made. The CDR3 consists of 16 residues. Per the germline V gene, CDR1 is MNHEY and CDR2 is SVGEGT. V lost 0 bases and J 0 bases, leaving 11 bases between the germline ends.

V and J are TRBV6-2 or TRBV6-3 and TRBJ1-1, with D unresolved. The input for sequencing was peripheral blood mononuclear cells (PBMCs), taken when the disease was refractory, from a patient treated with antithyroid drugs. The receptor comes from a female donor with Graves disease. In DNA form, the CDR3 reads TGTGCCAGCAGTTACTCTCCGGGGTTTATGAACACTGAAGCTTTCTTT. This sequence encodes CASSYSPGFMNTEAFF.